The present T cell receptor beta chain was sequenced within a study of CD8+ T cells in alopecia areata. The CDR3 covers 12 residues. Germline V gene data show CDR1 as GTSNPN and CDR2 as SVGIG (reference sequence). Between the trimmed V and J ends, which lost 2 bases and 4 bases, there was a span of 8 bases. Extraction and reverse transcription of RNA yielded cDNA as the sequencing template. TCRdb keeps only in-frame clones here, not all; method: immunoSEQ multiplex PCR. The sample lists about 120,000 clones; roughly two fifths were seen once. The chain links TRBV30 to TRBJ1-1; D remains unclear. The sample taken for sequencing was CD4+ T cells sorted from blood. This receptor was identified in a human donor with alopecia areata. The chain's CDR3 is CAWSLRPTEAFF. DNA for the CDR3: TGTGCCTGGAGTCTGAGACCCACTGAAGCTTTCTTT.